This TCR beta chain was documented in a study of blood T cell repertoires in COVID-19. In the study overall: Samples taken during acute and convalescent COVID-19 were collected in the United States, Italy and Spain.

Data came from immunoSEQ multiplex PCR; TCRdb stores just in-frame clones and leaves some out. The sample carries 450,000 to 500,000 clones, 80% to 90% recorded once. Trimming took off 4 bases at V and 9 bases at J, with 11 bases between the two ends. Germline CDR1 reads SGHDT; CDR2 reads YYEEEE. The CDR3 covers 12 residues. The sequence derives from a human donor in a cohort sampled during active COVID-19. The chain has TRBV5-6 and TRBJ1-5; D gene ambiguous. The sequencing sample was made of peripheral blood. The CDR3 spells CASSRSESPQHF. The CDR3 DNA reads TGTGCCAGCAGCCGGAGTGAATCGCCCCAGCATTTT.